This T cell receptor (beta chain) was found in a study of cytomegalovirus exposure and HLA in healthy donors. At the level of the study: Among 150 million to 200 million T cells, an earlier analysis found about 100 million unique TCR beta sequences. Study outcomes and limitations: Analysis was performed later, and it showed HLA-associated TCR beta chains to be more clonally expanded than equally common others. While the bulk of TCR sequences proved rare, some public TCRs turned up in many donors.

With respect to this clone: Its antigen is unknown.

PCR involved 60 Vbeta and 13 Jbeta primers. Clones were read by immunoSEQ multiplex PCR, and TCRdb kept only the in-frame ones, dropping some. The data contain about 160,000 clones, 60% to 80% of them singletons. Trimming left V 0 bases short and J 4 bases short, with 9 bases between. From germline, CDR1 is SNHLY and CDR2 FYNNEI. The CDR3 is 14 residues long. The sequenced sample was PBMCs. V gene TRBV2 combines with J gene TRBJ1-2; D is possibly TRBD1 (5 bases). The source of this sequence is a woman between 35 and 50 years old in good health and CMV-seropositive. The CDR3: CASSEALTVYGYTF. The CDR3 nucleotides read TGTGCCAGCAGTGAAGCGCTGACAGTCTATGGCTACACCTTC.